Below are 3 T cell receptor beta chains sequenced from a single sample in a study of blood T cell repertoires in COVID-19. Only in-frame clones appear in the TCRdb table, and some are missing; sequencing was by immunoSEQ multiplex PCR. The table has some 310,000 clones, more than 75% seen once. Sequences were obtained from peripheral blood. The receptors derive from a man aged 45-65 years with active or convalescent COVID-19.

J is TRBJ2-5 and V is TRBV23-1, with 9 bases fitting TRBD1. TRBV23-1 is reported as an ORF; its role is uncertain. The CDR3 consists of 16 residues. V dropped 5 bases and J dropped 5; count of bases not matched to a gene: 12. The CDR3 DNA reads TGCGCCAGCAGTTTTACCCACAGGGGGCTGAGGGAGACCCAGTACTTC. Amino acid sequence: CASSFTHRGLRETQYF.

The V gene is TRBV4-2, the J gene TRBJ2-1; maybe TRBD2 (6 bases). V dropped 3 bases and J dropped 3 bases, with 12 bases sitting between them. Germline V lookup: CDR1 LGHNA, CDR2 YNFKEQ. This CDR3 has 15 residues. CDR3 amino acids: CASSQVAGSYNEQFF. The CDR3 DNA follows: TGTGCCAGCAGCCAGGTTGCGGGAAGCTACAATGAGCAGTTCTTC.

The gene calls are TRBV5-6 and TRBJ1-2, with D possibly matching TRBD1 (5 bases). The germline gives CDR1 SGHDT, CDR2 YYEEEE. V lost 0 bases to trimming and J lost 8 bases, with 11 bases between them. The CDR3 is made up of 13 amino acids. CDR3 DNA sequence: TGTGCCAGCAGCTTGGCCCAGGGCAGGGGCTACACCTTC. It is translated as CASSLAQGRGYTF.